The following is a T cell receptor (beta chain) sequence with its context. The antigen is not known. The data originate from a study of T cells after yellow fever vaccination. Study-level information: Researchers used SMART-Seq v4 Ultra Low Input to prepare fractions that had low cell numbers.

General study results and limits: Highly abundant clonotypes carried over from the bulk population could end up in FACS-sorted repertoires as contaminants. Re-detected after boosting: most primary clones, about 96% of CD4 and 88% of CD8.

The 5'RACE template-switching step produced TCR cDNA and added a universal primer site and UMIs. From the 5' RACE reads, TCRdb called clonotypes with MiXCR, one entry per CDR3 protein. The data contain hundreds of thousands of distinct CDR3 sequences, roughly a sixth of them singletons. The sequence was obtained from a man younger than 35 who received the YFV17D yellow fever vaccine. The sequenced sample was PBMCs, obtained 4 to 5 days after the first yellow fever vaccination.

CDR3 DNA sequence: TGTGCCAGCAGCCTGCGGCCGACTAGCGGGTACACAGATACGCAGTATTTT. Amino acid sequence: CASSLRPTSGYTDTQYF. This chain links TRBV5-6 with TRBJ2-3, with TRBD2 matching 10 bases. Germline V CDR1 and CDR2: SGHDT, YYEEEE. The CDR3 loop spans 17 amino acids. With V trimmed by 4 bases and J by 2 bases, 10 bases remained unmatched.